The 21 T cell receptor beta chains reported below all come from one sample, sequenced in a study of blood T cell repertoires in COVID-19. This table comes from immunoSEQ multiplex PCR, and its TCRdb copy is limited to in-frame clones, with some not included. The sample shows over 70,000 clones, approximately 89% of them seen only once. Sample: peripheral blood. These receptors originate from a man aged 50 to 59 with COVID-19, enrolled during active disease.

CDR3 protein: CASSLARGGKNIQYF. The DNA of the CDR3 is TGTGCCAGCAGCTTAGCGCGGGGTGGCAAAAACATTCAGTACTTC. V gene TRBV7-2 combines with J gene TRBJ2-4; tentatively, D is TRBD2 (6 bases). This CDR3 is 15 amino acids long. Germline values: CDR1 SGHTA, CDR2 FQGNSA. The V and J ends lost 0 bases and 3 bases respectively, with 9 bases between them.

The V call is TRBV5-5, the J call TRBJ2-1, with a weak D call TRBD2 (6 bases). V gave up 0 bases and J gave up 0 bases, with 7 bases separating them. Germline CDR1 is SGHKS and CDR2 is YYEKEE (reference sequence). This CDR3 is 15 amino acids long. CDR3 sequence: CASSLGEASYNEQFF. The CDR3 bases are TGTGCCAGCAGCTTGGGGGAGGCCTCCTACAATGAGCAGTTCTTC.

The rearrangement joins TRBV28 to TRBJ2-1; unclear D gene. CDR3 length equals 15 residues. With 2 bases removed from V and 2 bases from J, the gap between germline ends came to 10 bases. Germline-derived CDR1 and CDR2 are MDHEN and SYDVKM. CDR3 protein: CASSLRGVAYNEQFF. The CDR3, as DNA: TGTGCCAGCAGTTTAAGAGGAGTGGCCTACAATGAGCAGTTCTTC.

This clone was detected a few times. The rearrangement uses TRBV14 and TRBJ2-1; 7 nucleotides match TRBD2. CDR3 length equals 16 residues. CDR1 and CDR2 from the germline V gene are SGHDN and FVKESK. V shed 0 bases, J shed 4 bases, and the junction held 6 bases outside the gene matches. The CDR3 here is CASSQDWGTNYNEQFF. CDR3 nucleotides: TGTGCCAGCAGCCAAGATTGGGGGACTAATTACAATGAGCAGTTCTTC.

This clone is a singleton in its sample. The CDR3 here is CASSARQGASSNTQYF. The CDR3 DNA reads as TGTGCCAGCAGTGCACGACAGGGGGCGAGTTCAAATACGCAGTATTTT. V gene TRBV2 combines with J gene TRBJ2-3; 10 nucleotides match TRBD1. Germline values: CDR1 SNHLY, CDR2 FYNNEI. The J segment lost 7 bases and the V segment lost 4 bases, leaving 11 bases of the junction unmatched. The CDR3 is made up of 16 amino acids.

This chain joins TRBV7-6 and TRBJ2-3, with D possibly TRBD2 on 5 matching bases. The CDR3 covers 16 residues. CDR1 and CDR2 from the germline V gene are SGHVS and FNYEAQ. Trimming shortened V by 4 bases and J by 2 bases, and 16 bases separated the two germline ends. The CDR3 loop reads CASSSKRGIYTDTQYF. The CDR3 DNA follows: TGTGCCAGCAGCTCCAAGAGAGGGATTTACACAGATACGCAGTATTTT.

This chain connects TRBV6-4 to TRBJ2-2; 7 nucleotides align to TRBD1. Germline lookup yields CDR1 MRHNA and CDR2 SNTAGT. Trimming took 4 bases from V and 5 from J; bases not matched to a gene: 4. The CDR3 totals 14 residues. CDR3 bases: TGTGCCAGCAGTGTACAGGGGATGACCGGGGAGCTGTTTTTT. Translation gives CASSVQGMTGELFF.

The CDR3 sequence: CASSGPLGYTF. CDR3 sequence (DNA): TGTGCCAGCAGTGGCCCCCTCGGCTACACCTTC. This rearrangement joins TRBV27 to TRBJ1-2; D call uncertain. Trimming cost V 5 bases and J 8 bases, with 9 bases left between them. There are 11 residues in the CDR3. The V gene's germline CDR1 is MNHEY and CDR2 SMNVEV (reference sequence).

This chain uses TRBV9 with TRBJ1-2; D is perhaps TRBD1 (6 bases). This CDR3 is 15 amino acids long. The germline V and J ends were trimmed by 0 bases and 4 bases, with 13 bases remaining between them. Germline CDR1 reads SGDLS; CDR2 reads YYNGEE. The CDR3 loop is CASSVGQGQVYGYTF. The CDR3 coding sequence is TGTGCCAGCAGCGTAGGTCAGGGGCAGGTCTATGGCTACACCTTC. Full variable domain (rest looked up from reference TRBV9 and TRBJ1-2): DSGVTQTPKHLITATGQRVTLRCSPRSGDLSVYWYQQSLDQGLQFLIQYYNGEERAKGNILERFSAQQFPDLHSELNLSSLELGDSALYFCASSVGQGQVYGYTFGSGTRLTVV.

The chain employs TRBV30 and TRBJ2-3; D unresolved. The CDR3 runs 14 residues. V was cut by 6 bases and J by 0 bases, with 13 bases left in between. Per germline, CDR1 GTSNPN and CDR2 SVGIG (reference sequence). As DNA, the CDR3 is TGTGCCTGTCGGGTAGGAATTAGCACAGATACGCAGTATTTT. Its protein is CACRVGISTDTQYF.

V gene TRBV5-5 combines with J gene TRBJ2-5, with D maybe TRBD1 (5 bases). The CDR3 is 16 residues long. The germline gives CDR1 SGHKS, CDR2 YYEKEE (reference sequence). V dropped 2 bases and J dropped 2 bases, with 16 bases sitting between them. This CDR3 reads CASSFNVATAQETQYF. CDR3 DNA sequence: TGTGCCAGCAGCTTTAACGTCGCGACAGCACAAGAGACCCAGTACTTC.

The genes are TRBV2 and TRBJ2-5; 7 bases are shared with TRBD1. Trimming removed 7 bases from V and 5 bases from J; junction bases left unmatched: 7. CDR3 length equals 13 residues. Germline V gene data show CDR1 as SNHLY and CDR2 as FYNNEI. Here the CDR3 DNA reads TGTGCCAGCAAGTTCGAGGGGGCTGAGACCCAGTACTTC. It specifies CASKFEGAETQYF.

The rearrangement joins TRBV11-3 to TRBJ2-2; 10 bases line up with TRBD2. V lost 5 bases to trimming and J lost 4 bases; unmatched junction nucleotides: 7. Per the germline V gene, CDR1 is SGHNT and CDR2 is YENEEA. The CDR3 length is 16 residues. The CDR3 sequence is CASSPLAGVGTGELFF. Written as DNA, the CDR3 is TGTGCCAGCAGCCCTCTAGCGGGAGTTGGCACCGGGGAGCTGTTTTTT.

The chain joins TRBV12-3 or TRBV12-4 to TRBJ2-7, with TRBD1 identical over 8 bases. Germline trimming cut 6 bases from V and 4 bases from J; bases unmatched to any gene: 5. The CDR3 runs to 13 residues. Here the CDR3 DNA reads TGTGCCAGCAGGAGGACAGGGACTTACGAGCAGTACTTC. It is translated as CASRRTGTYEQYF.

The chain is built from TRBV19 and TRBJ1-1; D is undetermined. The CDR3 runs to 13 residues. The germline gives CDR1 LNHDA, CDR2 SQIVND (reference sequence). Deletions cut 5 bases from V and 1 base from J, with 8 bases between. The CDR3 nucleotides read TGTGCCAGTAGTTTCAGTACGAACACTGAAGCTTTCTTT. Translated: CASSFSTNTEAFF.

This clone was seen just once. CDR3 residues: CASSLVGGITYEQYF. The CDR3 nucleotides read TGTGCCAGCAGCTTAGTGGGGGGGATCACCTACGAGCAGTACTTC. The gene calls are TRBV7-2 and TRBJ2-7; 7 bases are shared with TRBD2. The CDR3 has 15 amino acids. Trimming at V came to 1 base and at J to 2 bases, leaving 5 bases not matched to a gene. From germline, CDR1 is SGHTA and CDR2 FQGNSA.

This chain uses TRBV7-6 with TRBJ1-4; TRBD1 agrees at 8 bases. V shed 5 bases and J 2 bases; nucleotides not matched to a gene: 4. This CDR3 is built from 15 residues. The germline V gene encodes CDR1 SGHVS and CDR2 FNYEAQ. This CDR3 reads CASSLRQGTNEKLFF. Written as DNA, the CDR3 is TGTGCCAGCAGCCTCCGACAGGGGACTAATGAAAAACTGTTTTTT.

The V and J genes are TRBV7-8 and TRBJ2-1; D is ambiguous. This CDR3 contains 11 residues. V was shortened by 5 bases and J by 9 bases, with 8 bases between the two germline ends. CDR1 and CDR2 from the germline V gene are SGHVS and FQNEAQ. The CDR3 DNA sequence: TGTGCCAGCAGCCTTAGCCCTGAGCAGTTCTTC. Translated: CASSLSPEQFF.

The chain carries TRBV12-3 or TRBV12-4 and TRBJ1-1; D is possibly TRBD1 (6 bases). Trimming shortened V by 2 bases and J by 6 bases, and 10 bases separated the two germline ends. This CDR3 is built from 13 residues. CDR3 residues: CASSLTSGAEAFF. The CDR3 coding sequence is TGTGCCAGCAGTTTAACTTCAGGGGCTGAAGCTTTCTTT.

The V gene is TRBV28, the J gene TRBJ2-7, with D possibly TRBD2 on 6 matching bases. Germline V gives CDR1 MDHEN, CDR2 SYDVKM. V lost 3 bases, J lost 3 bases, and 12 bases lay in between. This CDR3 contains 14 residues. The CDR3 DNA reads as TGTGCCAGCAGTTTTTTCGGCGGGAACTACGAGCAGTACTTC. This sequence encodes CASSFFGGNYEQYF.

The chain combines TRBV6-6 with TRBJ2-5; D not certain. CDR1 MNHNY and CDR2 SVGAGI come from the germline V gene (reference sequence). Deletions cut 2 bases from V and 5 bases from J, with 3 bases between. This CDR3 region has 11 residues. CDR3 region: CASSYEETQYF. CDR3 nucleotide sequence: TGTGCCAGCAGTTACGAGGAGACCCAGTACTTC.